The clone carrying this TCR beta chain showed up many times. Its antigen remains unidentified. This specimen belongs to a study of T-cell reconstitution after alpha-beta-depleted transplantation in children. Study-wide findings and caveats: It was newly produced T cells that mostly accounted for T-cell counts and diversity one year after transplant. Alpha-beta T cells about two months after transplant reportedly derived from several hundred expanded graft clones.

Per the germline V gene, CDR1 is SSHAT and CDR2 is FNYEAQ (reference sequence). V trimming: 1 base; J trimming: 5 bases; junction bases outside the gene matches: 6. This CDR3 is 15 amino acids long. Unique molecular identifiers tagged the TCRbeta library. TCRdb reanalysed the PCR reads using MiXCR and keeps one entry per CDR3 protein. The data hold under 85,000 distinct CDR3 sequences, with about a sixth observed a single time. The chain recombines TRBV7-7 with TRBJ2-3, with 7 bases matching TRBD1. This receptor was taken from a male patient aged 2-10 years who had a stem cell transplant for acute lymphoblastic leukemia, so the T cells may come from the graft donor. Sequences were derived from PBMCs, mostly from graft donor cells, sampled 360 days after TCRalphabeta/CD19-depleted stem cell transplant. This CDR3 is CASSLGQGREDTQYF. In DNA, the CDR3 is TGTGCCAGCAGCTTAGGACAGGGACGGGAAGATACGCAGTATTTT.